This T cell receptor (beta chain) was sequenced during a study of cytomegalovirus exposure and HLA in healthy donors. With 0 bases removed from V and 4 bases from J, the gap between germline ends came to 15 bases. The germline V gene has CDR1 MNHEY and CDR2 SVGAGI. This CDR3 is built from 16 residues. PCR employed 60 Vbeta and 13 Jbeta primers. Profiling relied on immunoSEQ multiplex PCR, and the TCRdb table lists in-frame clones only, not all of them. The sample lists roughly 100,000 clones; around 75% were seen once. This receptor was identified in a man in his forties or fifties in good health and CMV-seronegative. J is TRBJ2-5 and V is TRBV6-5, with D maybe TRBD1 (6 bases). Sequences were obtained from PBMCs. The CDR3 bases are TGTGCCAGCAGTTACTCGAGCTCTGGGGGCCGAGAGACCCAGTACTTC. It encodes CASSYSSSGGRETQYF.